The clone carrying this TCR beta chain appeared a few times. Its cognate antigen is unknown. It was with a sample-barcoded 5' primer and a J-beta primer mix that a second PCR of about 6 to 12 cycles was run. Tags on each cDNA molecule came from a template-switch adaptor with 12 random nucleotides. Via MiXCR, TCRdb re-called the 5' RACE reads, giving one row per CDR3 protein. The sample has under 850,000 distinct CDR3 sequences, 35% to 40% seen once. This sample stems from a study of blood T cells in healthy people across ages. The study, taken as a whole, reports: Among T cells, TCR beta diversity per million cells dropped roughly linearly as age rose. Long-lived donors exceeded aged donors in naive CD4+ cells and diversity.

Trimming took 4 bases from V and 4 from J; bases not matched to a gene: 7. The germline V gene encodes CDR1 SGHRS and CDR2 YFSETQ. The CDR3 has 14 residues. The TCR originated in a man aged 18 to 30 in good health. The chain has TRBV5-1 and TRBJ1-2; 7 nucleotides match TRBD1. Sequencing was performed on blood. CDR3: CASSRGTGAYGYTF. The CDR3 region has the DNA TGCGCCAGCAGCCGCGGAACAGGGGCCTATGGCTACACCTTC.